The text below deals with one T cell receptor (beta chain). The data derive from a study of blood T cell repertoires in COVID-19. Overall study: The United States, Italy and Spain were the sources of the acute and convalescent COVID-19 samples. The cDNA or gDNA used as material had been derived from T cells, B-cell-depleted T cells, or PBMCs.

CDR3 size: 15 residues. The junction had 5 bases not matched to a gene; V was cut back by 5 bases and J by 1 base. CDR1 MNHEY and CDR2 SVGAGI come from the germline V gene. Original analysis: Counts of nucleated cells, estimated from reference gene primer amplification, were obtained. The repertoire was sequenced with immunoSEQ multiplex PCR; TCRdb's copy has only in-frame clones and lacks some. V and J calls and clone size follow that table, whereas D and trimming were derived from the DNA. The table lists roughly 200,000 clones, 70% to 90% of them singletons. The sequencing input was peripheral blood. The clonotype originates from an elderly woman with acute or convalescent COVID-19. This chain connects TRBV6-5 to TRBJ2-7; 10 bases agree with TRBD1. The CDR3 DNA is TGTGCCAGCAGTCCTCCGGGACAGGGGTCCTACGAGCAGTACTTC. It translates to CASSPPGQGSYEQYF.